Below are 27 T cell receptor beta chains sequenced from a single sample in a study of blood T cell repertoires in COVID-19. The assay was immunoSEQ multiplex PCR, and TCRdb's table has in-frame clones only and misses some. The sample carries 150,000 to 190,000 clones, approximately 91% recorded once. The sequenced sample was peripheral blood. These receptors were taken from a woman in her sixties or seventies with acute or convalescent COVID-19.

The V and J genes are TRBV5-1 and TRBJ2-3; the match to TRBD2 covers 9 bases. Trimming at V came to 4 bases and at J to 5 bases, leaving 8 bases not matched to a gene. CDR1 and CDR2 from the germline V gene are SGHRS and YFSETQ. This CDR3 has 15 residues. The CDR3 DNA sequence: TGCGCCAGCAGCATGCGGGGGGGCCGGGGAGATACGCAGTATTTT. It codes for CASSMRGGRGDTQYF. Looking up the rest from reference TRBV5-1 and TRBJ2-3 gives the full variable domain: KAGVTQTPRYLIKTRGQQVTLSCSPISGHRSVSWYQQTPGQGLQFLFEYFSETQRNKGNFPGRFSGRQFSNSRSEMNVSTLELGDSALYLCASSMRGGRGDTQYFGPGTRLTVL.

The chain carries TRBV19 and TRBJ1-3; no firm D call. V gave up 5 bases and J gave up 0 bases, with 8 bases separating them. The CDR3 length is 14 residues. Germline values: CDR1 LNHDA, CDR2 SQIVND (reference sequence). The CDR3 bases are TGTGCCAGTAGTCCAAGCTTCTCTGGAAACACCATATATTTT. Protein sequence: CASSPSFSGNTIYF.

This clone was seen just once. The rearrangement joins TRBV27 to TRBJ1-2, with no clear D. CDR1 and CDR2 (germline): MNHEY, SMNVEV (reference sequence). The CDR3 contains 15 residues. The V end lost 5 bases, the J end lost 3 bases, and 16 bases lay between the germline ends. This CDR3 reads CASSPAGFGDYGYTF. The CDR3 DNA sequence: TGTGCCAGCAGTCCCGCGGGATTCGGGGACTATGGCTACACCTTC.

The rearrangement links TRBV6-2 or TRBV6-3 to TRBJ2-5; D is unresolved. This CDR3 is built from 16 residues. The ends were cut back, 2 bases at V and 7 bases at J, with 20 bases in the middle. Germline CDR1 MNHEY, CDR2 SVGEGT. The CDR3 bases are TGTGCCAGCAGTTACGGAGAGAGGCCGACGATGCGGACCCAGTACTTC. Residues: CASSYGERPTMRTQYF.

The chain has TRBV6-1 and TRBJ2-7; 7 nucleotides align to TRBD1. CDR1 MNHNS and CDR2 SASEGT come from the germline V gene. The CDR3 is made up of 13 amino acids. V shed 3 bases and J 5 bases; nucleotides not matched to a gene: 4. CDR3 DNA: TGTGCCAGCAGTGAGCCGACAGGGCACGAGCAGTACGTC. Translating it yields CASSEPTGHEQYV.

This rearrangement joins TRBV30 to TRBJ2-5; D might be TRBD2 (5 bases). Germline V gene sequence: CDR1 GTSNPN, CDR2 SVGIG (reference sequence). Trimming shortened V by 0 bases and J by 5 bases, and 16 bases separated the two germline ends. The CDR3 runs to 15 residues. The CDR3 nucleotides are TGTGCCTGGAGTGTACGGGAAATGATTCGGGAGACCCAGTACTTC. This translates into CAWSVREMIRETQYF. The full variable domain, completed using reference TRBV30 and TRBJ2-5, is SQTIHQWPATLVQPVGSPLSLECTVEGTSNPNLYWYRQAAGRGLQLLFYSVGIGQISSEVPQNLSASRPQDRQFILSSKKLLLSDSGFYLCAWSVREMIRETQYFGPGTRLLVL.

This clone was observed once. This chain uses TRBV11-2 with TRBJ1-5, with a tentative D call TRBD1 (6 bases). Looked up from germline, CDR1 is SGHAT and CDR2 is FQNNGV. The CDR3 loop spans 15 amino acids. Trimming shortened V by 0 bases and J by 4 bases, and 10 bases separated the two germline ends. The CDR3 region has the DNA TGTGCCAGCAGCTTAGATCGGACAGAGAATCAGCCCCAGCATTTT. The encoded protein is CASSLDRTENQPQHF.

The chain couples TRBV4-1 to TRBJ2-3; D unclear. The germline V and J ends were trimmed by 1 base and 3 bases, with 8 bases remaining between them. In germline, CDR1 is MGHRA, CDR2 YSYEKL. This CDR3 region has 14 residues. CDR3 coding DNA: TGCGCCAGCAGCCAAGTGGCCCGAACAGATACGCAGTATTTT. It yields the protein CASSQVARTDTQYF.

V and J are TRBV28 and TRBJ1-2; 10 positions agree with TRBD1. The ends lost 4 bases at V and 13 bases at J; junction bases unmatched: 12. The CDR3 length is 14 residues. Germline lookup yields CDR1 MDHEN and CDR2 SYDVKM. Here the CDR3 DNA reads TGTGCCAGCAGTTCCGGGACAGGGGCTTGGAGTTTCACCTTC. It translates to CASSSGTGAWSFTF.

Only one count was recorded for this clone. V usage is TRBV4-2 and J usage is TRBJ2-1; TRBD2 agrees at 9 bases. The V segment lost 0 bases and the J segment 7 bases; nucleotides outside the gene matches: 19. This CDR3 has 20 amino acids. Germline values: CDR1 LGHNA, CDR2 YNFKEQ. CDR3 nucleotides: TGTGCCAGCAGCCAAGATCTGAGTAGAGGCGTCGCGGGGGGGGATAATGAGCAGTTCTTC. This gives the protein CASSQDLSRGVAGGDNEQFF.

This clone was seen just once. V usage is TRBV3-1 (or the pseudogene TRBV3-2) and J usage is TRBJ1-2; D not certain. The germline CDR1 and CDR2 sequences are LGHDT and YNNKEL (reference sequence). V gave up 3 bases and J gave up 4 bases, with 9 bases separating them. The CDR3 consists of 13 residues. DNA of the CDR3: TGTGCCAGCAGCCAGAACACCCTCTATGGCTACACCTTC. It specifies CASSQNTLYGYTF.

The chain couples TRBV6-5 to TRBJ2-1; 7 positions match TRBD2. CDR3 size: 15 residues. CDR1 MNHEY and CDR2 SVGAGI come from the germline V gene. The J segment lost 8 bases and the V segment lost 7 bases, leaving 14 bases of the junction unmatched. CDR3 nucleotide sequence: TGTGCCAGCATCAGACTAGCTGGTCACAATGATGAGCAGTTCTTC. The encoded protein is CASIRLAGHNDEQFF.

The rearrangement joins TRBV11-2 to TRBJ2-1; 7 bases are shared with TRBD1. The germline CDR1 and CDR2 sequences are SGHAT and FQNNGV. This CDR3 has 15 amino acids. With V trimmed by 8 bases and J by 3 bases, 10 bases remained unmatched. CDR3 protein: CASASRGFRYNEQFF. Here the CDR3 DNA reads TGTGCCAGCGCCTCCAGGGGGTTTCGCTACAATGAGCAGTTCTTC.

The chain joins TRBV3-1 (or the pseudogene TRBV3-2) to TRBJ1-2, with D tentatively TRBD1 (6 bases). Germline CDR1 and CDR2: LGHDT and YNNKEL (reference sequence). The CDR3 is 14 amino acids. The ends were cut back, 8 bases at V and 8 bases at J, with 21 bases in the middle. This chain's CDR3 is CASRTAGGLGGYTF. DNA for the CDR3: TGTGCCAGCCGAACGGCGGGGGGCTTAGGCGGCTACACCTTC.

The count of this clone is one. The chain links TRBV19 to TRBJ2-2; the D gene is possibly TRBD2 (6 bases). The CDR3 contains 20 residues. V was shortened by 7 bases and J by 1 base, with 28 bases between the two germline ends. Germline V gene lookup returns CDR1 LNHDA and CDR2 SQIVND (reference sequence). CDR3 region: CASKHGGLGTGTWNTGELFF. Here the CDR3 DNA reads TGTGCCAGTAAGCACGGGGGATTGGGGACCGGGACTTGGAACACCGGGGAGCTGTTTTTT.

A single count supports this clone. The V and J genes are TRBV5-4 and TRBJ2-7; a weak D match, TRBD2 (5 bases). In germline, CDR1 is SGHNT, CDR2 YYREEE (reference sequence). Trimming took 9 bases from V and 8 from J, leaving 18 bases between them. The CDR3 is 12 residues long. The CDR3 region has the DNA TGTGCCATGCACGAGAGGGCCCAGAAGCAGTACTTC. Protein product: CAMHERAQKQYF.

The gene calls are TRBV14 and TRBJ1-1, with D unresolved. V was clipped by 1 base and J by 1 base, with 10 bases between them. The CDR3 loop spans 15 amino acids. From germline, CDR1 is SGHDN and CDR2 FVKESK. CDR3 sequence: CASSQVAGKNTEAFF. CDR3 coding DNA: TGTGCCAGCAGCCAAGTAGCGGGAAAGAACACTGAAGCTTTCTTT. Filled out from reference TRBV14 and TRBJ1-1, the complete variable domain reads EAGVTQFPSHSVIEKGQTVTLRCDPISGHDNLYWYRRVMGKEIKFLLHFVKESKQDESGMPNNRFLAERTGGTYSTLKVQPAELEDSGVYFCASSQVAGKNTEAFFGQGTRLTVV.

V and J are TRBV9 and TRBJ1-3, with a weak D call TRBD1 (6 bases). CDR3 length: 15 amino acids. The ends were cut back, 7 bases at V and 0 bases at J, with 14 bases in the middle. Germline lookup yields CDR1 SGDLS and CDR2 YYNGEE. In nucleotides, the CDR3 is TGTGCCAGCTCGGGACACGATGGCTCTGGAAACACCATATATTTT. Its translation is CASSGHDGSGNTIYF.

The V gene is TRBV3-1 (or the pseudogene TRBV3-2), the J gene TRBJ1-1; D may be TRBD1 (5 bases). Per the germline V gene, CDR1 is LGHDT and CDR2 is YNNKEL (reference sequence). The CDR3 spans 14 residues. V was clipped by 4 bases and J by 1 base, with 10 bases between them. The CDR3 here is CASSRLTANTEAFF. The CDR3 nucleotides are TGTGCCAGCAGCCGATTGACAGCGAACACTGAAGCTTTCTTT.

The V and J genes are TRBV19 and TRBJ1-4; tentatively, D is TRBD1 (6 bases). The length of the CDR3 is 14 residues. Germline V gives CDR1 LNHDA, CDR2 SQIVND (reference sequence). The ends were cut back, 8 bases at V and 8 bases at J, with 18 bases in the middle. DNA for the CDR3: TGTGCCAGTCGACCGGGACATATCGAGGAAAAACTGTTTTTT. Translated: CASRPGHIEEKLFF.

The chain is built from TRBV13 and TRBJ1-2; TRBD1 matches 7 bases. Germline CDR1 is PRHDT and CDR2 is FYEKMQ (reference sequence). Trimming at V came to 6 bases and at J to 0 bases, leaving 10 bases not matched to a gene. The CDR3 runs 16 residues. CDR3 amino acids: CASRYKAGGTNYGYTF. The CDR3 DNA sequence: TGTGCCAGCAGATATAAAGCAGGGGGGACTAACTATGGCTACACCTTC.

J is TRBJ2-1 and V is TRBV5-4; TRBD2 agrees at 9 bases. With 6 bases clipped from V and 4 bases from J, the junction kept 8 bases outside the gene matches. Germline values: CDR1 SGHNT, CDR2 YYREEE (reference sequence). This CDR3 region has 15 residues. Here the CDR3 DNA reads TGTGCCAGCATTGCCGGCGGGGGGGTTTACAATGAGCAGTTCTTC. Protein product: CASIAGGGVYNEQFF.

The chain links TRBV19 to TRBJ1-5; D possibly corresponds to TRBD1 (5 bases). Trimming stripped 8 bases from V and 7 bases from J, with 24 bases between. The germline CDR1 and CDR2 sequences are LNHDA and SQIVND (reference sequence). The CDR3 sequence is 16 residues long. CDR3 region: CASDKGEGFREQPQHF. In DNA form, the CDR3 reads TGTGCCAGTGATAAAGGGGAGGGATTTAGGGAGCAGCCCCAGCATTTT.

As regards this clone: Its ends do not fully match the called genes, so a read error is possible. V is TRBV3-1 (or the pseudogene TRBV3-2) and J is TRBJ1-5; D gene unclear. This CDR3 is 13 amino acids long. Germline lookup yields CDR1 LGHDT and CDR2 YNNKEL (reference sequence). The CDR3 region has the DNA TGTGCCAGCAACCAAGACCGTGGCTCAGCCCAGCATTTT. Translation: CASNQDRGSAQHF.

The CDR3 DNA is TGTGCCAGCAGTTACAGGGGGCGCACAGATACGCAGTATTTT. Amino acid sequence: CASSYRGRTDTQYF. The chain carries TRBV6-2 or TRBV6-3 and TRBJ2-3; TRBD1 matches 7 bases. After removal of 2 bases from V and 1 base from J, the junction contained 0 bases not matched to a gene. CDR3 length: 14 amino acids. Germline lookup yields CDR1 MNHEY and CDR2 SVGEGT.

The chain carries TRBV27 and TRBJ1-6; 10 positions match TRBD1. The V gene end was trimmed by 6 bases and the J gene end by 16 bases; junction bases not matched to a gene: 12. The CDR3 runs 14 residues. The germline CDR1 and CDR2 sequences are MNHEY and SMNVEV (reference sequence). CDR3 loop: CASSEGQGRLGLHF. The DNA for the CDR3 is TGTGCCAGCAGCGAGGGACAGGGGCGGTTGGGACTCCACTTT.

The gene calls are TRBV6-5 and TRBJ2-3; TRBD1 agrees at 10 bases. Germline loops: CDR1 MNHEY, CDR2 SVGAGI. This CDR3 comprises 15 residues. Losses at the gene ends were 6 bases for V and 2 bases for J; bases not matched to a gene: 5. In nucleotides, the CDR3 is TGTGCCAGCAGCCCGGACAGGGGGTTCACAGATACGCAGTATTTT. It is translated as CASSPDRGFTDTQYF.